This entry is about one T cell receptor beta chain. Its target is unknown. This record belongs to a study of a mutant IDH1 vaccine in newly diagnosed glioma. Germline lookup yields CDR1 SGHTA and CDR2 FQGNSA. This CDR3 contains 17 residues. Trimming took 5 bases from V and 2 from J; bases not matched to a gene: 8. Method: immunoSEQ multiplex PCR; TCRdb's copy keeps in-frame clones and lacks some. The sample consists of 70,000 to 95,000 clones, around 83% of them appearing once. Stated time point: week 23, last vaccination. All doses held 300 ug of mutant IDH1 20-mer peptide, with topical imiquimod. The starting material was PBMCs, obtained from a glioma patient whose treatment included an IDH1 peptide vaccine. V gene TRBV7-2 combines with J gene TRBJ2-6; 8 bases map to TRBD2. The clonotype originates from a woman aged 50 to 65 with glioma. In DNA, the CDR3 is TGTGCCAGCAGCCCGAGGACGGGAGGGCCTGGGGCCAACGTCCTGACTTTC. Amino acids: CASSPRTGGPGANVLTF.